The T cell receptor beta chain under discussion was sequenced for a study of long-term antiretroviral therapy in people with HIV. immunoSEQ v3.0 was run at survey level. Repertoires were generated with immunoSEQ multiplex PCR, while TCRdb's copy carries only in-frame clones and drops some. The table shows tens of thousands of clones, with 70% to 90% occurring only once. The CDR3 runs to 16 residues. V lost 1 base, J lost 2 bases, and 1 base stayed unmatched. Germline V gene data show CDR1 as MGHRA and CDR2 as YSYEKL. In the case of this clone: Antigen unknown.

Study-level points and caveats: Controls exceeded HIV repertoires in CDR3 length range. The data indicate that diversity increased after ART but remained below transplant donor controls. Data on ART adherence, viral resistance or therapy changes were unavailable.

The chain recombines TRBV4-1 with TRBJ1-5; 11 positions match TRBD1. Sequencing was performed on unsorted PBMCs, taken roughly 2.7 years after starting antiretroviral therapy. The source is a woman in her 50s with HIV. The CDR3 here is CASSQGTGGGNQPQHF. The CDR3 DNA reads as TGCGCCAGCAGCCAAGGGACAGGGGGCGGCAATCAGCCCCAGCATTTT.